This TCR beta chain was profiled in a study of cytomegalovirus exposure and HLA in healthy donors (dated by TCRdb to 2017 to 2019). About the study as a whole: An earlier analysis of approximately 640 of the donors reported more than 250 Gb of sequence data and 117 million unique TCR beta sequences from about 200 million T cells. Roughly 300 gigabases of sequencing data and 78 million or so unique TCR sequences were included in an early release covering several hundred HLA-typed donors. Of the roughly 410 genotyped donors, over 80% were placed in the genetic ancestry cluster associated with self-reported Caucasian donors. The study was designed to test whether signatures of past pathogen exposure could be identified by cataloging public T cell receptors. The T cell repertoires of some 670 subjects were profiled by immunosequencing and related to cytomegalovirus serostatus. A separate validation cohort of 100 to 150 different subjects was used in addition to the approximately 670-subject first cohort. To predict cytomegalovirus infection status, the study combined high-throughput TCR immunosequencing, statistical association of individual TCRs with disease status, and machine learning. A later analysis re-analyzed previously published TCR beta repertoires from hundreds of donors and added high-resolution HLA genotyping to study TCR occurrence patterns. In the later analysis, no new phenotypic data were used to find candidate immune exposures; instead, reliance was placed on TCR beta sequences and their occurrence across donors. An earlier analysis of about 600 of the donors used high-throughput TCR beta sequencing to judge whether each TCR beta V gene segment behaved as functional or pseudogenic. Alongside the repertoire data, information on donor age, sex, ethnicity and CMV serostatus was compiled. A later genetic analysis took genome-wide SNP genotypes for about three fifths of the 666 donors and used that subset as a discovery cohort. Every repertoire in the discovery cohort had been generated on one and the same sequencing platform. Class I and class II HLA loci were covered by the typing at four-digit resolution. Typing coverage varied by locus: about 629-640 donors for A, B, C, DRB1 and DQB1; 500 to 550 for DQA1; more than 600 for DPA1; about 450 for DPB1. Roughly 5 DR-DQ haplotypes were handled as single units for association and clustering, since linkage in the cohort was strong. Across some 400 genotyped donors of the cohort, an average of approximately 220,000 unique TCR beta nucleotide sequences per donor were sequenced, and roughly a sixth of those sequences were non-productive. The paper as a whole reports these results and caveats: Strong co-occurrence of HLA alleles, especially DR and DQ, made assigning TCR associations to individual alleles difficult. According to a later analysis, TCR association rates differed among HLA loci, with DRB1 alleles showing the most associated TCRs and HLA-C alleles showing the fewest. The authors suggested that the approach could potentially be generalized to other disease states and immunological phenotypes. In a later analysis, some 18,000 TCR beta sequences were associated with specific HLA alleles at a false discovery rate of 0.05. A total of 150 or so TCR beta chains were listed by the study as associated with cytomegalovirus. Because the 87-base-pair reads could not distinguish some IMGT-functional V segments, including TRBV6-2 and TRBV6-3, those segments were excluded. In an earlier analysis of more than 500 of the donors, most TCR beta V segments appeared in productive rearrangements about 90% or about 30% of the time, broadly matching IMGT annotations. A further reported finding was that TCR beta sequences accurately predicted the HLA-A and HLA-B alleles for most subjects in the first cohort. Sequencing depth was assumed to be roughly uniform across donors in the presence/absence analyses, though that assumption may not hold. Roughly 17 rarely observed V segments, including chromosome 9 orphons, were excluded from the earlier analysis of approximately 500 of the donors because counts were too low. Compared with equally common non-associated chains, HLA-associated TCR beta chains in a later analysis were more clonally expanded and had lower generation probabilities. A cluster of highly shared sequence variants was judged likely to represent a technical artifact of the sequencing pipeline. Because HLA typing was unavailable for some donors at each locus, only the typed subset was used in association tests. In a later analysis, several top co-occurrence clusters were reported to appear linked to parvovirus B19, influenza, CMV and Epstein-Barr virus. This cohort had only TCR beta chains sequenced, and the lack of alpha or paired-chain data limited which features could be detected. Correlated functional status among segregating V segments might be attributable to linkage disequilibrium, but an unknown experimental factor could not be ruled out. In a later analysis, most CMV-associated TCR beta chains were found to appear HLA-restricted, with HLA associations seemingly driven largely by CMV exposure. In vitro tests confirmed that a few of the cytomegalovirus-associated TCR beta chains recognize cytomegalovirus antigens. Most TCR sequences were seen in very few donors, while some public TCRs were found in many individuals. In a later genetic analysis, fewer N-insertions in productive TCRs were reported among donors in an Asian-associated ancestry cluster than the approximately 670-donor mean. The only immune exposure information available for the cohort was CMV serostatus. In a later genetic analysis, a missense DCLRE1C variant was associated with V-gene and J-gene trimming of TCR beta chains, and the association was replicated in an independent cohort. In both the original and validation cohorts, the classifier was reported to diagnose cytomegalovirus status with high specificity and sensitivity.

The cohort consisted of 650 to 850 healthy bone marrow donors. At the time of sampling, every cohort member was nominally healthy, though immune exposures that went unrecorded were likely present. The donor was CMV seronegative and was included in the group of a few hundred seronegative cohort members. A peripheral blood sample was provided by each donor, and peripheral blood mononuclear cells were used for TCR beta sequencing. Genomic DNA extraction from the blood cell samples was performed with the Qiagen DNeasy Blood Extraction Kit. Notes on this clone: Its antigen is still unknown. No much larger clone exists at a distance of one base, and base qualities are not known.

Library preparation used the immunoSEQ multiplex PCR assay. The multiplex PCR relied on a mix of 60 forward primers for TCR Vbeta segments and 13 reverse primers for TCR Jbeta segments. Amplification of the CDR3 region of rearranged TCR beta genes was performed with a multiplex PCR assay on genomic DNA. The Illumina HiSeq System was used to sequence the amplified TCR beta libraries as 87-base-pair reads. The source study handled its data this way. Across the 670 or so repertoires, a later analysis counted approximately 83 million unique TCR beta chains, approximately 12 million of which were shared by at least two donors. To remove PCR and sequencing errors, raw reads were error-corrected and collapsed into unique sequences using a nearest-neighbor algorithm that merged closely related sequences. Alignment of CDR3 sequences to IMGT reference sequences was used to assign V, D and J gene segments. For a sequence to be retained, at least a six-nucleotide match to both a V gene segment and a J gene segment was required. A rearrangement counted as productive if the CDR3 had no stop codons and remained in frame with V and J, and every other rearrangement counted as non-productive. Following IMGT convention, CDR3 was defined as the stretch from the second conserved V-encoded cysteine up to the conserved J-encoded phenylalanine. The earlier analysis of about 560 of the donors excluded any sequence lacking an unambiguous match to a single V gene segment. In an earlier analysis of around 600 of the donors, V segments were called functional above 56.7% productive rearrangements and were called segregating when the between-donor standard deviation exceeded 5%. To diagnose cytomegalovirus status from the catalog of TCR beta chain sequences, a statistical classification framework was built. In a later analysis, TCR nucleotide sequences were compared against IMGT/GENE-DB human TR gene sequences so that V and J genes could be assigned. Using the TCRdist pipeline, a later analysis assigned CDR3 sequences along with most-parsimonious VDJ recombination scenarios. In a later analysis, each TCR beta chain was defined by its CDR3 amino acid sequence together with its V-gene family, and reads without a unique V-gene family were excluded. A later analysis removed 500 to 600 highly shared, low-generation-probability nucleotide sequences to deal with suspected cross-contamination and a sequencing artifact. For each public chain, a later analysis derived a clonal expansion index from normalized ranks of inferred template counts within each repertoire. In a later analysis, generation probabilities were computed using a VDJ recombination model fitted to out-of-frame rearrangements, and the results were checked against IGoR. In a later analysis, TCR-TCR, TCR-HLA and TCR-CMV co-occurrence was scored with hypergeometric tests, and a repertoire-size bias correction was applied to TCR pairs. To estimate false discovery rates, a later analysis permuted the HLA or CMV assignments 20 times. A later analysis grouped co-occurring TCRs with DBSCAN, adding TCRdist sequence similarity when clustering within HLA-allele-positive subsets. Repertoires with fewer than 30,000 or more than 120,000 public chains were left out of co-occurrence clustering, as were five repertoires with anomalous nucleotide sharing. Imported from immuneACCESS, the table was reduced by TCRdb to in-frame sequences with V and J called. These copies leave out some clones; in studies compared against another copy, an unresolved V gene accounts for under half, and the cause of the remainder is not known. V, J and clone size reflect that table, while D and trimming were determined from the DNA. In this sample the table shows 85,000 to 95,000 clones, 63% of which occur a single time. The ten largest clones represent approximately 6% of the sample.

For CDR1 and CDR2, the germline V gene lists SGHAT and FQNNGV. Counted from cysteine to phenylalanine, this CDR3 has 14 amino acids. The DNA shown is the 42-base CDR3, in frame from base 1. V is shortened by 5 bases, J by 6 bases, and the region joining them spans 17 bases. The chain links TRBV11-2 with TRBJ2-7; the D gene assignment is ambiguous. Material: PBMCs. The sequence was obtained from a woman in her 30s in good health and CMV-seronegative. The nucleotide sequence is TGTGCCAGCAGCCCGCGGCTGGGTGCTAGCGAGCAGTACTTC. This gives the protein CASSPRLGASEQYF.